The T cell receptor beta chain under discussion was sequenced for a study of T-cell reconstitution after alpha-beta-depleted transplantation in children. Regarding the study as a whole: There were reportedly several hundred expanded graft clones from which alpha-beta T cells came about two months after transplant. Some patients showed high day-60 TCRbeta diversity, which derived from surviving recipient T cells and thymic progenitors.

This CDR3 has 15 amino acids. The J segment lost 2 bases and the V segment lost 6 bases, leaving 11 bases of the junction unmatched. Germline CDR1 DFQATT, CDR2 SNEGSKA (reference sequence). This clonotype was observed at least ten times. As yet, its antigen is unknown. During its preparation, the TCRbeta library received unique molecular identifiers. TCRdb used MiXCR to reprocess the PCR reads, holding one entry per CDR3 protein. The sample lists about 240,000 distinct CDR3 sequences; under 30% were seen once. The chain uses TRBV20-1 and TRBJ2-5; 8 bases map to TRBD1. The receptor was derived from a girl aged 2-10 years with Fanconi anemia, due to receive a stem cell transplant. The material was PBMCs, obtained before TCRalphabeta/CD19-depleted stem cell transplant. CDR3 DNA sequence: TGCAGTGCAAATGGACAGGGAGGTGGGCAAGAGACCCAGTACTTC. It encodes CSANGQGGGQETQYF.